The entry below gives a single TCR beta chain sequence along with its context. The sample belongs to a study of blood T cell repertoires in COVID-19. As for the study in general: Acute and convalescent COVID-19 specimens originated in the United States, Italy and Spain. PBMCs, B-cell-depleted T cells, or T cells were the source of the cDNA or gDNA that made up the material.

Authors' processing steps: Estimated nucleated cell counts came from reference gene primer amplification. Some clones are missing from TCRdb's copy, which holds only in-frame ones; the method was immunoSEQ multiplex PCR. V and J calls and clone size follow that table, whereas D and trimming were derived from the DNA. The data show tens of thousands of clones, about 88% seen once. The sample consisted of peripheral blood. The TCR sequence derives from a woman between 65 and 79 years old with active COVID-19.

The CDR3 spells CASTPQGYEQYF. The CDR3 nucleotides are TGTGCCAGCACCCCTCAGGGCTACGAGCAGTACTTC. V and J are TRBV7-9 and TRBJ2-7, with D possibly matching TRBD1 (5 bases). This CDR3 has 12 residues. V was cut by 7 bases and J by 3 bases, with 10 bases left in between. The germline V gene has CDR1 SEHNR and CDR2 FQNEAQ (reference sequence).